This is a list of T cell receptor beta chains from one sample in a study of T cell responses to AZD1222 COVID-19 vaccine. TCRdb's table, derived via immunoSEQ multiplex PCR, lists solely in-frame clones and lacks some. Of roughly 150,000 clones in the sample, 85% to 95% were seen once. This specimen was peripheral blood, taken on day 0 of AZD1222 vaccination. The receptors originated from an adult in good health. Each CDR3 is given with its conserved first and last residue. Each record gives: J gene, V gene, CDR3 protein.

j_call: TRBJ1-5; v_call: TRBV5-1; cdr3_aa: CASSFEGGGQPQHF
j_call: TRBJ2-5; v_call: TRBV5-4; cdr3_aa: CASSTSDEETQYF
j_call: TRBJ2-1; v_call: TRBV7-3; cdr3_aa: CASSLTAGLAKNNEQFF
j_call: TRBJ2-3; v_call: TRBV4-1; cdr3_aa: CASSQGRGASTDTQYF
j_call: TRBJ2-1; v_call: TRBV4-1; cdr3_aa: CASSQVDIISYNEQFF
j_call: TRBJ2-7; v_call: TRBV6-6; cdr3_aa: CASSWRYYEQYF
j_call: TRBJ2-7; v_call: TRBV19; cdr3_aa: CASRETGTRGNEQYF
j_call: TRBJ1-1; v_call: TRBV19; cdr3_aa: CASIVPSGKGTEAFF
j_call: TRBJ2-5; v_call: TRBV7-9; cdr3_aa: CASSIARGGSRSGETQYF
j_call: TRBJ1-5; v_call: TRBV3-1/TRBV3-2; cdr3_aa: CASSPMGLDQPQHF
j_call: TRBJ1-2; v_call: TRBV5-1; cdr3_aa: CASSFGTLVNYGYTF
j_call: TRBJ1-5; v_call: TRBV29-1; cdr3_aa: CSARGGSGPNQPQHF
j_call: TRBJ2-3; v_call: TRBV4-3; cdr3_aa: CASSQDQSGRASGDTQYF
j_call: TRBJ1-4; v_call: TRBV24-1; cdr3_aa: CATSDLDTNEKLFF
j_call: TRBJ2-1; v_call: TRBV4-1; cdr3_aa: CASSQTSLTLNEQFF
j_call: TRBJ1-1; v_call: TRBV24-1; cdr3_aa: CATSDSPNTEAFF
j_call: TRBJ1-1; v_call: TRBV6-6; cdr3_aa: CASSYGLDSEAFF
j_call: TRBJ2-3; v_call: TRBV5-1; cdr3_aa: CASSSAGYNSADTQYF
j_call: TRBJ2-1; v_call: TRBV6-2/TRBV6-3; cdr3_aa: CASSYSTSGGTNEQFF
j_call: TRBJ2-7; v_call: TRBV5-4; cdr3_aa: CASSPGLSYEQYF
j_call: TRBJ1-2; v_call: TRBV19; cdr3_aa: CASNGFDYGYTF
j_call: TRBJ2-7; v_call: TRBV6-5; cdr3_aa: CASSYARGGSYEQYF
j_call: TRBJ1-5; v_call: TRBV19; cdr3_aa: CASSIGTGAGQPQHF
j_call: TRBJ2-2; v_call: TRBV11-3; cdr3_aa: CASSPALAAGELFF
j_call: TRBJ1-3; v_call: TRBV18; cdr3_aa: CASSTTESSGNTIYF
j_call: TRBJ2-4; v_call: TRBV11-2; cdr3_aa: CASAHRGMDKNIQYF
j_call: TRBJ2-7; v_call: TRBV5-6; cdr3_aa: CASSWGTGESYEQYF
j_call: TRBJ2-3; v_call: TRBV6-1; cdr3_aa: CASSEGRGVTDTQYF
j_call: TRBJ1-5; v_call: TRBV6-5; cdr3_aa: CASSYSGSYQPQHF
j_call: TRBJ1-2; v_call: TRBV4-1; cdr3_aa: CASSQERRGGYGYTF
j_call: TRBJ2-7; v_call: TRBV29-1; cdr3_aa: CSENPGTSALYEQYF
j_call: TRBJ1-5; v_call: TRBV19; cdr3_aa: CASLGGEQPQHF
j_call: TRBJ1-4; v_call: TRBV10-3; cdr3_aa: CAISDGSFGEKLFF
j_call: TRBJ1-2; v_call: TRBV5-6; cdr3_aa: CASGTGGWGYTF
j_call: TRBJ1-1; v_call: TRBV18; cdr3_aa: CASSPPIAANTEAFF
j_call: TRBJ2-3; v_call: TRBV7-6; cdr3_aa: CASSLAPWGGARGGSDTQYF
j_call: TRBJ2-7; v_call: TRBV6-5; cdr3_aa: CASSPRPGGPSEQYF
j_call: TRBJ1-4; v_call: TRBV4-1; cdr3_aa: CASSLLPGEKLFF
j_call: TRBJ2-3; v_call: TRBV7-8; cdr3_aa: CASSPGTSGRAQYF
j_call: TRBJ2-2; v_call: TRBV19; cdr3_aa: CASSPAGGLTGELFF
j_call: TRBJ1-5; v_call: TRBV4-2; cdr3_aa: CASSQGQGHQPQHF
j_call: TRBJ1-4; v_call: TRBV28; cdr3_aa: CASSPGEKLFF
j_call: TRBJ2-7; v_call: TRBV7-9; cdr3_aa: CASSQGDRGRYEQYF
j_call: TRBJ1-5; v_call: TRBV3-1/TRBV3-2; cdr3_aa: CASSQDLGDQPQHF